Reported below is one T cell receptor beta chain. Its antigen remains unknown. This sample is drawn from a study of blood T cells in healthy people across ages. V lost 4 bases and J lost 1; bases outside the gene matches: 7. This CDR3 has 17 residues. Germline V gene data show CDR1 as SGDLS and CDR2 as YYNGEE. Study-wide findings and caveats: Any conclusive comparison of naive versus antigen-experienced cells was prevented by using unsorted PBMCs.

The second PCR ran roughly 7 to 12 cycles with a sample-barcoded 5' primer and J-beta primers. TCRdb reprocessed the 5' RACE reads with MiXCR, giving one entry per CDR3 protein. This sample has about 650,000 distinct CDR3 sequences; about 30% occur once, and the top ten carry 15%. Sequenced: blood. The chain uses TRBV9 and TRBJ2-2, with 10 bases identical to TRBD2. The TCR was taken from a woman aged 80 or over in good health. The DNA for the CDR3 is TGTGCCAGCAGCCTGAAAGCGGGGGGGCAGAACACCGGGGAGCTGTTTTTT. Translating gives CASSLKAGGQNTGELFF.